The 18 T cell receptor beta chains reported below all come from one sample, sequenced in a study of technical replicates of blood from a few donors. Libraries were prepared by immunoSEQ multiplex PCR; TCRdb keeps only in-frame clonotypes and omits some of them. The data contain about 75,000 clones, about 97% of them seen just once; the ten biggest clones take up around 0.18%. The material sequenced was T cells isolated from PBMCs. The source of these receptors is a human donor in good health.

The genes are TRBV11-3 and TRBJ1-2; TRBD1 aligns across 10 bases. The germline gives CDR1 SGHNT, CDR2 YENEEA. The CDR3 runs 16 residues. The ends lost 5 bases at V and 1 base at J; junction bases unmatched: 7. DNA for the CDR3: TGTGCCAGCAGCCCAGACGGACAGGGGGGTAACTATGGCTACACCTTC. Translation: CASSPDGQGGNYGYTF.

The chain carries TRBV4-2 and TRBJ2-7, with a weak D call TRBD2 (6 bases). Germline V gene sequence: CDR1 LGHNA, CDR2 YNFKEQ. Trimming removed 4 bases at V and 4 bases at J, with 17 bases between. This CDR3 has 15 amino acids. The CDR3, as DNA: TGTGCCAGCAGCCCCGTGGGCGGGAATTCATACGAGCAGTACTTC. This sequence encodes CASSPVGGNSYEQYF.

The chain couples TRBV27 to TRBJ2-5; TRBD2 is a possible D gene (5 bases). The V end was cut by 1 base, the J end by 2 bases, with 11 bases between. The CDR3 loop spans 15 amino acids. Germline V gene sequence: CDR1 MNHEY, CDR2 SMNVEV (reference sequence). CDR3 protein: CASSLFFRDQETQYF. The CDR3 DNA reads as TGTGCCAGCAGTTTATTTTTCCGGGATCAAGAGACCCAGTACTTC.

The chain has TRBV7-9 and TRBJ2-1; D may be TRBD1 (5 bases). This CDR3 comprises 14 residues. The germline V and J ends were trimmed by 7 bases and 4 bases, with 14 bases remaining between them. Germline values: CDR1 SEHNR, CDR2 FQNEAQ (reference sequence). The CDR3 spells CASTPSRQYNEQFF. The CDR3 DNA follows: TGTGCCAGCACCCCCTCGCGACAGTACAATGAGCAGTTCTTC.

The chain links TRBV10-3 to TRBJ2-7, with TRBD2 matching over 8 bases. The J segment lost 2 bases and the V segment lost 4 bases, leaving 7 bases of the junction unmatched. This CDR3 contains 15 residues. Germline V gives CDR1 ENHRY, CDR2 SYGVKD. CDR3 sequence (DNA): TGTGCCATCAGTGCGACTAGCGTAAAGACCTACGAGCAGTACTTC. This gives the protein CAISATSVKTYEQYF.

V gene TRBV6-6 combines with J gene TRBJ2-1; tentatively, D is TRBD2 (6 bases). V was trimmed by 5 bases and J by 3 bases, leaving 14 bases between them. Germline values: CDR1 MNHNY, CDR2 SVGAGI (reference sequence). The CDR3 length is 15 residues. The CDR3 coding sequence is TGTGCCAGCAGTGGGGACTGGGACGACTACAATGAGCAGTTCTTC. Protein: CASSGDWDDYNEQFF.

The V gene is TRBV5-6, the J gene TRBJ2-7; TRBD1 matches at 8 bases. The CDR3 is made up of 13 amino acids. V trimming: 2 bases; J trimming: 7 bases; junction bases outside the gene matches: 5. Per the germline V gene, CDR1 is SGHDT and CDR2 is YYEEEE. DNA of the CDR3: TGTGCCAGCAGCTTCGGGACAGGTGCGGAGCAGTACTTC. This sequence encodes CASSFGTGAEQYF.

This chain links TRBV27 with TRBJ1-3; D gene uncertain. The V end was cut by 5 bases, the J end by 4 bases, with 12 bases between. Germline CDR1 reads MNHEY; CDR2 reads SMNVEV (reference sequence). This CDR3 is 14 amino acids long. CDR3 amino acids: CASSPSVAGNTIYF. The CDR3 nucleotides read TGTGCCAGCAGTCCATCAGTGGCCGGAAACACCATATATTTT.

This CDR3 is CASSSDRGLSYEQYF. The CDR3 region has the DNA TGCGCCAGCAGCTCTGACAGGGGGCTATCCTACGAGCAGTACTTC. The rearrangement joins TRBV5-1 to TRBJ2-7; TRBD1 matches 10 bases. The CDR3 consists of 15 residues. V dropped 3 bases and J dropped 1; count of bases not matched to a gene: 4. Germline V gives CDR1 SGHRS, CDR2 YFSETQ.

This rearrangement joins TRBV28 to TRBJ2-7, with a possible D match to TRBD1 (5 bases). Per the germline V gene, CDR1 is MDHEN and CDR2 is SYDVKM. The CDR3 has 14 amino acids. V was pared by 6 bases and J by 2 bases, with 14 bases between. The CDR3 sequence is CASSLLQGTYEQYF. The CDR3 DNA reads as TGTGCCAGCAGCCTTTTGCAGGGTACCTACGAGCAGTACTTC.

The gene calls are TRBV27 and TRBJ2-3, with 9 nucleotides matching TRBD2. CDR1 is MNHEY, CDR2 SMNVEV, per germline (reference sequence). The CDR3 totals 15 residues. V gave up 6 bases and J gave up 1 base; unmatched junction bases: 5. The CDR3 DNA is TGTGCCAGCAGAAAAGGCGGGAGGGGCACAGATACGCAGTATTTT. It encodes CASRKGGRGTDTQYF.

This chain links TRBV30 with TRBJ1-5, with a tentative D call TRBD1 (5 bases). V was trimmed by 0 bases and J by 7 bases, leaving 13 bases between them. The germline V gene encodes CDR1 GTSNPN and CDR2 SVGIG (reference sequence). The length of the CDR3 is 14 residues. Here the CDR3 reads CAWSVLSREQPQHF. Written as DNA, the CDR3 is TGTGCCTGGAGTGTACTTTCCAGGGAACAGCCCCAGCATTTT.

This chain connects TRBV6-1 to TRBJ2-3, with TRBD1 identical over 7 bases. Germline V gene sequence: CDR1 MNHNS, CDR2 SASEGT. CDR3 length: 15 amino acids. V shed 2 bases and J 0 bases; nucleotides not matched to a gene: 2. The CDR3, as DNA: TGTGCCAGCAGTGAAAAGGGGGCGAGCACAGATACGCAGTATTTT. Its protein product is CASSEKGASTDTQYF.

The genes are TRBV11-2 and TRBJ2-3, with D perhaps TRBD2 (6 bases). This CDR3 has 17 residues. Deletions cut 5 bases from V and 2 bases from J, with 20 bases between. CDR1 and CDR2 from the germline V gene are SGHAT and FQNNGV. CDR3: CASSPWTGLLSTDTQYF. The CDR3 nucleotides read TGTGCCAGCAGCCCCTGGACGGGACTTCTTTCCACAGATACGCAGTATTTT.

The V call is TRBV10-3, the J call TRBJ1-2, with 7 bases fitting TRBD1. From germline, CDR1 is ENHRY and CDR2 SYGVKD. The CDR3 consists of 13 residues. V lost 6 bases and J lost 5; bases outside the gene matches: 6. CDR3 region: CAISGTAPYGYTF. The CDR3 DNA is TGTGCCATCAGCGGGACAGCTCCATATGGCTACACCTTC.

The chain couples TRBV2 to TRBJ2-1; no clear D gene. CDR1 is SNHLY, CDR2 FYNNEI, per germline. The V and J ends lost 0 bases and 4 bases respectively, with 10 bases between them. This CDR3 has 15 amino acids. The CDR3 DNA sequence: TGTGCCAGCAGTGAAGCCGGCACTACTTACAATGAGCAGTTCTTC. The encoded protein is CASSEAGTTYNEQFF.

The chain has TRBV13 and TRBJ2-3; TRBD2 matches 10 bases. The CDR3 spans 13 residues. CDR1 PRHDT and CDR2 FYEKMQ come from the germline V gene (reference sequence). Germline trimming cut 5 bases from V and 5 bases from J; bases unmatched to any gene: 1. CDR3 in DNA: TGTGCCAGCAGCCGGACTAGCGGAGATACGCAGTATTTT. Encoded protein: CASSRTSGDTQYF.

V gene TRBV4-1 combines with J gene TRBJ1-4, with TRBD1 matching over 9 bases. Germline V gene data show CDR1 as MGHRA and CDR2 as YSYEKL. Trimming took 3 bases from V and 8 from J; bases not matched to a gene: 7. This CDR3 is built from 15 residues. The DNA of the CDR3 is TGCGCCAGCAGCCATCCGACAGGGGGAGAGGAAAAACTGTTTTTT. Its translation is CASSHPTGGEEKLFF.